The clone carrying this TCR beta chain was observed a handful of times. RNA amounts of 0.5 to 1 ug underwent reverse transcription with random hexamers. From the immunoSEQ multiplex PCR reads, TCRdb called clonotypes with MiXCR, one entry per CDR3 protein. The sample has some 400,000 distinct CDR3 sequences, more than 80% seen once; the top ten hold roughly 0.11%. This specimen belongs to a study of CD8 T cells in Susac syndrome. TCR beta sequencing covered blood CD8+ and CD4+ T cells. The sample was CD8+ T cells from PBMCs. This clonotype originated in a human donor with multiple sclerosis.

CDR3: CASSQDLGQDEQYF. The CDR3 DNA sequence: TGCGCCAGCAGCCAAGATCTTGGACAGGACGAGCAGTACTTC. The V gene is TRBV4-1, the J gene TRBJ2-7; TRBD1 matches at 7 bases. The CDR3 is 14 amino acids. Trimming took 0 bases from V and 5 from J; bases not matched to a gene: 4. Germline V gene sequence: CDR1 MGHRA, CDR2 YSYEKL.